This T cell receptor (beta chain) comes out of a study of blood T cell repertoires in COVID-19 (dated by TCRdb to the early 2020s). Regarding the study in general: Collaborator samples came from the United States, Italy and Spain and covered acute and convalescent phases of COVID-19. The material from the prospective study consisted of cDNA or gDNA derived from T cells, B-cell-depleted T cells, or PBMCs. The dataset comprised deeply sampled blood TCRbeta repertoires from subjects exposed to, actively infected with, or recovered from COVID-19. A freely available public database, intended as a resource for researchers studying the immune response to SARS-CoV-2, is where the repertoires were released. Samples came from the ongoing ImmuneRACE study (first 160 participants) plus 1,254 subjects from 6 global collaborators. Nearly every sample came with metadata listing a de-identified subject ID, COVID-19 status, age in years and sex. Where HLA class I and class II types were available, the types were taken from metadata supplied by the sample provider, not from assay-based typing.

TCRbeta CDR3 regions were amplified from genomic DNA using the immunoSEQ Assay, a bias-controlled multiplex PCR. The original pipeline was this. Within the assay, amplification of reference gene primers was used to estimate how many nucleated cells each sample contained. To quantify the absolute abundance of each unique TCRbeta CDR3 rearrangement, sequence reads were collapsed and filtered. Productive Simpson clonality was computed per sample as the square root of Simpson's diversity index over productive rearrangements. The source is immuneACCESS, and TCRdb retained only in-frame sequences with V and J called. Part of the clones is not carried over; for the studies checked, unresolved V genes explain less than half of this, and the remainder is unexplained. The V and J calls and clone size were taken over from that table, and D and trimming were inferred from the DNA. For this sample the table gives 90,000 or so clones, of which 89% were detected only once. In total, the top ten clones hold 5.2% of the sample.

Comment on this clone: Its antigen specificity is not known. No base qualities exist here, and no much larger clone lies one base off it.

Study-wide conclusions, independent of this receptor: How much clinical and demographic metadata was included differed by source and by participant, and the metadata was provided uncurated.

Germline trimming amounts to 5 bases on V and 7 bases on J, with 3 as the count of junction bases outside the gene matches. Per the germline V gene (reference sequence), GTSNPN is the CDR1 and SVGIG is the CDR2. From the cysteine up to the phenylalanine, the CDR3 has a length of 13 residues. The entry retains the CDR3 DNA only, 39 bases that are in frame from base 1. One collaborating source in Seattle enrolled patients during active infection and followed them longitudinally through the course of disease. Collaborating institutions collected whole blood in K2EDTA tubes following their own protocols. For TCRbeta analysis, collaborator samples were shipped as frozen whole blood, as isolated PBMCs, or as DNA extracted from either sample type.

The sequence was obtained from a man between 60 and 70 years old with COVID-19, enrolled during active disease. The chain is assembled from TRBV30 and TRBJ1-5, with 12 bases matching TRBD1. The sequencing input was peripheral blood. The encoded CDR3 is CAWGTGGEQPQHF. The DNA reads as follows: TGTGCCTGGGGGACAGGGGGCGAACAGCCCCAGCATTTT.